The 9 T cell receptor beta chains given below trace back to one sample, sequenced in a study of shared clonotypes between healthy human individuals. Data came from immunoSEQ multiplex PCR; TCRdb stores just in-frame clones and leaves some out. Here the sample spans under 1,100,000 clones, around 76% being singletons. The sequenced material came from memory CD4+ T cells sorted from blood. Subset specified: CD45RA-negative fraction. These receptors all come from a man between 18 and 35 years old in good health.

J is TRBJ2-7 and V is TRBV4-1, with 7 bases lining up with TRBD1. V lost 0 bases and J lost 5; bases outside the gene matches: 10. CDR1 and CDR2 from the germline V gene are MGHRA and YSYEKL. The CDR3 is 16 amino acids. For the CDR3, the DNA is TGCGCCAGCAGCCAAGAACAGGGGCGAAGTTGGGACGAGCAGTACTTC. This codes for CASSQEQGRSWDEQYF.

The V gene is TRBV5-1, the J gene TRBJ2-3, with D possibly matching TRBD1 (6 bases). CDR3 length: 18 amino acids. Trimming shortened V by 2 bases and J by 0 bases, and 19 bases separated the two germline ends. Germline lookup yields CDR1 SGHRS and CDR2 YFSETQ. Written as DNA, the CDR3 is TGCGCCAGCAGCTTTAGGGAAGGACAGTACTCTAGCACAGATACGCAGTATTTT. Its protein product is CASSFREGQYSSTDTQYF.

The rearrangement links TRBV19 to TRBJ1-1; D is unresolved. This CDR3 spans 16 amino acids. The V and J ends lost 10 bases and 0 bases respectively, with 21 bases between them. Germline CDR1 reads LNHDA; CDR2 reads SQIVND (reference sequence). CDR3 in DNA: TGTGCCACCAAACGGGAGGGCAGCCGCATGAACACTGAAGCTTTCTTT. Protein sequence: CATKREGSRMNTEAFF.

The V gene is TRBV7-3, the J gene TRBJ2-1; 14 nucleotides align to TRBD2. Germline V gene data show CDR1 as SGHTA and CDR2 as FQGTGA. Trimming at V came to 5 bases and at J to 10 bases, leaving 7 bases not matched to a gene. CDR3 size: 15 residues. CDR3 DNA: TGTGCCAGCAGCCGAGGACTAGCGGGGGGCTCGGAGCAGTTCTTC. Translation: CASSRGLAGGSEQFF.

V usage is TRBV9 and J usage is TRBJ2-1; 8 bases match TRBD2. With 0 bases clipped from V and 3 bases from J, the junction kept 5 bases outside the gene matches. CDR1 and CDR2 (germline): SGDLS, YYNGEE. This CDR3 has 16 amino acids. The CDR3, as DNA: TGTGCCAGCAGCGTAGACGGGACTAGTTTCTACAATGAGCAGTTCTTC. The encoded protein is CASSVDGTSFYNEQFF.

This sequence joins TRBV7-9 and TRBJ1-4, with a possible D match to TRBD1 (5 bases). The CDR3 is made up of 15 amino acids. The germline CDR1 and CDR2 sequences are SEHNR and FQNEAQ (reference sequence). Trimming cost V 5 bases and J 0 bases, with 10 bases left between them. The CDR3 sequence is CASSRGEATNEKLFF. The DNA for the CDR3 is TGTGCCAGCAGCCGAGGGGAGGCAACTAATGAAAAACTGTTTTTT.

V is TRBV11-2 and J is TRBJ2-1; D ambiguous. CDR3 size: 13 residues. CDR1 is SGHAT and CDR2 is FQNNGV in the germline V gene. V dropped 2 bases and J dropped 4 bases, with 6 bases sitting between them. The CDR3 DNA sequence: TGTGCCAGCAGCTTATGGGATTACAATGAGCAGTTCTTC. Amino acid sequence: CASSLWDYNEQFF. Full variable domain (missing parts from reference TRBV11-2 and TRBJ2-1): EAGVAQSPRYKIIEKRQSVAFWCNPISGHATLYWYQQILGQGPKLLIQFQNNGVVDDSQLPKDRFSAERLKGVDSTLKIQPAKLEDSAVYLCASSLWDYNEQFFGPGTRLTVL.

To note about this clone: A much bigger clone sits one base away, suggesting this may be a read error. The rearrangement joins TRBV13 to TRBJ2-7, with 7 bases that match TRBD1. V was clipped by 6 bases and J by 3 bases; unmatched bases: 2. There are 12 residues in the CDR3. Germline CDR1 reads PRHDT; CDR2 reads FYEKMQ (reference sequence). This chain's CDR3 is CASSGDSYEQYF. CDR3 DNA: TGTGCCAGCAGTGGGGACAGCTACGAGCAGTACTTC.

This clone appeared once. The chain has TRBV9 and TRBJ2-3; 12 bases line up with TRBD2. Trimming removed 4 bases from V and 8 bases from J; junction bases left unmatched: 5. Germline V CDR1 and CDR2: SGDLS, YYNGEE. The CDR3 is made up of 14 amino acids. The CDR3 sequence: CASSPQLAGGTQYF. In DNA form, the CDR3 reads TGTGCCAGCAGCCCACAACTAGCGGGAGGTACGCAGTATTTT.